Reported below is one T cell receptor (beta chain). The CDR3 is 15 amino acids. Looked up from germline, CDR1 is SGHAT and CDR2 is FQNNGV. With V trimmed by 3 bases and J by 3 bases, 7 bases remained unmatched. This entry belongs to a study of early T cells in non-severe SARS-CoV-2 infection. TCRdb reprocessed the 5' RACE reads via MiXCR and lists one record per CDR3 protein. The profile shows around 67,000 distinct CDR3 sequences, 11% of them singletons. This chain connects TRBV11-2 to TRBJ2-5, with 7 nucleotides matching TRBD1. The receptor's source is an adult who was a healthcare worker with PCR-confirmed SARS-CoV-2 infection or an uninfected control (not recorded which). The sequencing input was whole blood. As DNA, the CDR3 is TGTGCCAGCAGCTTCCTCCGGGACAGCAAAGAGACCCAGTACTTC. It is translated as CASSFLRDSKETQYF.